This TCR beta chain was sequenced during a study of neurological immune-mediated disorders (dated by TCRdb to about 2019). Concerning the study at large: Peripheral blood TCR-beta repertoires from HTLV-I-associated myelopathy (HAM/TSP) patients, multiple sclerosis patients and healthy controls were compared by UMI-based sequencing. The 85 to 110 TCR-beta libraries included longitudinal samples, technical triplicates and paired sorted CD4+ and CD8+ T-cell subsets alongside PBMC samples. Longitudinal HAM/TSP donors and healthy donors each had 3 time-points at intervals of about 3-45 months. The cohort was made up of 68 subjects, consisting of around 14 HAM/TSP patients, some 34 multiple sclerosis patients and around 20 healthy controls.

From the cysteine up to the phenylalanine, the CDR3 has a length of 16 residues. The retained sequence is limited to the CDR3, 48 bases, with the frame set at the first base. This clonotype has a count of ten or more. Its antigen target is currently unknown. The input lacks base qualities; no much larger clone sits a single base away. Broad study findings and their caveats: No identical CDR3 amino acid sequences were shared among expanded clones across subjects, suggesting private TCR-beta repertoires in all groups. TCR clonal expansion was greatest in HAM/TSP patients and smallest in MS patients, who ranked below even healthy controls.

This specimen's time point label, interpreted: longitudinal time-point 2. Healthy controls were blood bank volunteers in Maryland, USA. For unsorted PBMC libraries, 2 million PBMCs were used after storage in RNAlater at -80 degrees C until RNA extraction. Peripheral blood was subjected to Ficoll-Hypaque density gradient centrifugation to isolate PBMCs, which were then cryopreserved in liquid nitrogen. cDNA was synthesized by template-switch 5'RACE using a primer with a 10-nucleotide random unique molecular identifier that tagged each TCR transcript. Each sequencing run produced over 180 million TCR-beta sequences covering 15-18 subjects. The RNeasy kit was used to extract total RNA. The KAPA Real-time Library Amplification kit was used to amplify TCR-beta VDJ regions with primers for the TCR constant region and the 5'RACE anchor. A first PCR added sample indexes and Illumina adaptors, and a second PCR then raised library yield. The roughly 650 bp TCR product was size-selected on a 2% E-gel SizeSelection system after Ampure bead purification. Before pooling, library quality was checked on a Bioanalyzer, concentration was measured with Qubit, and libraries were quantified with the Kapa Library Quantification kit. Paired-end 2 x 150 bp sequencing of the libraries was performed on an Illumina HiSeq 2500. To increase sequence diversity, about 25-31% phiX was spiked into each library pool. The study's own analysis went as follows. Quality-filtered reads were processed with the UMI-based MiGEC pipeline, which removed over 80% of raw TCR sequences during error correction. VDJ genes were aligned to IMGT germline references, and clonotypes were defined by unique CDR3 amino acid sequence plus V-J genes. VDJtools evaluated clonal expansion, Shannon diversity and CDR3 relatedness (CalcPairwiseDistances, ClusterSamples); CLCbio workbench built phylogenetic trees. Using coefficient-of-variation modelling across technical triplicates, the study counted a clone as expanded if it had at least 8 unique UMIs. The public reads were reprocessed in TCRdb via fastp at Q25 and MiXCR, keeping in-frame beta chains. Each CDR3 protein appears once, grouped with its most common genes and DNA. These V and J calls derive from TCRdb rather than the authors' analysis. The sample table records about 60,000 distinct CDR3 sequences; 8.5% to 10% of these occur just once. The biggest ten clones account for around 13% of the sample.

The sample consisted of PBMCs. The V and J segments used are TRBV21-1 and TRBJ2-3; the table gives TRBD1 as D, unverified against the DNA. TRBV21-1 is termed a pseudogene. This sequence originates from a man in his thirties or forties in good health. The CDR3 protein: CASTYPRRPSTDTQYF. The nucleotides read TGTGCCAGCACCTACCCCAGGCGCCCCAGCACAGATACGCAGTATTTT.